These 3 T cell receptor beta chains were sequenced from one sample in a study of OX40 agonist ivuxolimab in advanced cancers. Profiling relied on immunoSEQ multiplex PCR, and the TCRdb table lists in-frame clones only, not all of them. The data contain about 60,000 clones, about 85% of them seen just once; the ten biggest clones take up around 3.6%. The source material was CD4+ or CD8+ T cells sorted from blood, sampled in a trial of the OX40 agonist ivuxolimab. Every receptor here comes from an adult with an advanced solid tumor such as melanoma, head and neck, liver or kidney cancer.

The chain recombines TRBV14 with TRBJ2-1; 10 bases agree with TRBD2. With V trimmed by 2 bases and J by 8 bases, 9 bases remained unmatched. In germline, CDR1 is SGHDN, CDR2 FVKESK. The CDR3 runs 16 residues. The CDR3 protein is CASSQLSSGGFHEQFF. For the CDR3, the DNA is TGTGCCAGCAGCCAACTTTCTAGCGGGGGTTTCCATGAGCAGTTCTTC.

The rearrangement uses TRBV7-8 and TRBJ2-5; D may correspond to TRBD1 or TRBD2 (5 bases each). The CDR3 sequence is 15 residues long. Germline V gene lookup returns CDR1 SGHVS and CDR2 FQNEAQ. V lost 5 bases, J lost 5 bases, and 18 bases lay in between. This CDR3 reads CASSAKGPIVETQYF. For the CDR3, the DNA is TGTGCCAGCAGCGCCAAGGGACCGATTGTGGAGACCCAGTACTTC.

The chain carries TRBV5-1 and TRBJ2-5; D is tentatively TRBD1 or TRBD2 (6 bases each). The V gene lost 0 bases and the J gene lost 9 bases, with 18 bases spanning the gap. CDR1 SGHRS and CDR2 YFSETQ come from the germline V gene. The CDR3 runs 15 residues. CDR3 sequence (DNA): TGCGCCAGCAGCTTGGAACAGGGAGCGGGCGGGTCCCAGTACTTC. Translated: CASSLEQGAGGSQYF.